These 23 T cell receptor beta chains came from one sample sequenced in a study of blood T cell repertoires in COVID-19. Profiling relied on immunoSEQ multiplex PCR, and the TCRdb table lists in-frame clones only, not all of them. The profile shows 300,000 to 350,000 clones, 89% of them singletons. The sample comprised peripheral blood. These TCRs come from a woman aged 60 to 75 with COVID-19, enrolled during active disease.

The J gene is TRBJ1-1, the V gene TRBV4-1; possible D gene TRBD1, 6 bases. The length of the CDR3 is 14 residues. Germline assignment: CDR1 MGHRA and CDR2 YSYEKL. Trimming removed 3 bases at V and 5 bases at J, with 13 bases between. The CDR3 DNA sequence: TGCGCCAGCAGCCAGACCTGGGGGACAACTGAAGCTTTCTTT. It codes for CASSQTWGTTEAFF.

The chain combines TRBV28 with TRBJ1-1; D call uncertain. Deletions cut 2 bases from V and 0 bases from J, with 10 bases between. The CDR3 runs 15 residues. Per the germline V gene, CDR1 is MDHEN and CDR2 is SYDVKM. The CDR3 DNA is TGTGCCAGCAGTTTAAGGCGGGTAATGAACACTGAAGCTTTCTTT. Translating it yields CASSLRRVMNTEAFF.

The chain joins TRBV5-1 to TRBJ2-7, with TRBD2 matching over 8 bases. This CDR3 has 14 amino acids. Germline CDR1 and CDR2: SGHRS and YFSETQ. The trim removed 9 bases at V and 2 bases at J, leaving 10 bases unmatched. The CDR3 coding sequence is TGCGCCAACTGTGTCCCGGGACTAGCCTACGAGCAGTACTTC. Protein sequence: CANCVPGLAYEQYF.

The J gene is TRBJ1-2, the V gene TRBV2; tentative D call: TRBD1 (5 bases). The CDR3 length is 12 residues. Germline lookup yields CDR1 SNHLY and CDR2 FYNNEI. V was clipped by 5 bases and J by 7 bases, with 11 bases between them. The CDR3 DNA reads TGTGCCAGCAGTCCAGGGTTGCGTGGCTACACCTTC. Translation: CASSPGLRGYTF.

This chain's CDR3 is CASSPGPANYGYTF. In nucleotides, the CDR3 is TGTGCCAGCAGCCCGGGTCCAGCTAACTATGGCTACACCTTC. The chain recombines TRBV9 with TRBJ1-2; no firm D call. Trimming cost V 4 bases and J 0 bases, with 10 bases left between them. CDR1 is SGDLS and CDR2 is YYNGEE in the germline V gene. This CDR3 comprises 14 residues.

CDR3 sequence reads: CASSLGTDQPQHF. The CDR3 DNA is TGTGCCAGCAGTTTAGGGACAGATCAGCCCCAGCATTTT. This chain connects TRBV12-3 or TRBV12-4 to TRBJ1-5; TRBD1 might be the D (6 bases). The V and J ends lost 1 base and 5 bases respectively, with 6 bases between them. The CDR3 runs to 13 residues.

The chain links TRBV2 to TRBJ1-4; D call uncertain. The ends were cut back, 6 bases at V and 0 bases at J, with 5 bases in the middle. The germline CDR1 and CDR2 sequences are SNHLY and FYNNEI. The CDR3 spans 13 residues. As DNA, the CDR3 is TGTGCCAGCAGATATGCAACTAATGAAAAACTGTTTTTT. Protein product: CASRYATNEKLFF.

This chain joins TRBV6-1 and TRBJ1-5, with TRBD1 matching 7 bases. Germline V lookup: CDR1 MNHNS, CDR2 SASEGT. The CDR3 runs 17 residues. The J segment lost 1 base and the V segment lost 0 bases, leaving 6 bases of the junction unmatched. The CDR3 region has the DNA TGTGCCAGCAGTGAAGCAAAGGTAGGGGGCAGCAATCAGCCCCAGCATTTT. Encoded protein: CASSEAKVGGSNQPQHF.

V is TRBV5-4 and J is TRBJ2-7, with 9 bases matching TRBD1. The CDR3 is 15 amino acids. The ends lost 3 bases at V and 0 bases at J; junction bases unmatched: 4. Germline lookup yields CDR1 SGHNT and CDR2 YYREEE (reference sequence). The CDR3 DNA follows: TGTGCCAGCAGCTACGGACAGGGGAGCTCCTACGAGCAGTACTTC. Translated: CASSYGQGSSYEQYF. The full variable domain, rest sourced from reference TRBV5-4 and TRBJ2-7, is ETGVTQSPTHLIKTRGQQVTLRCSSQSGHNTVSWYQQALGQGPQFIFQYYREEENGRGNFPPRFSGLQFPNYSSELNVNALELDDSALYLCASSYGQGSSYEQYFGPGTRLTVT.

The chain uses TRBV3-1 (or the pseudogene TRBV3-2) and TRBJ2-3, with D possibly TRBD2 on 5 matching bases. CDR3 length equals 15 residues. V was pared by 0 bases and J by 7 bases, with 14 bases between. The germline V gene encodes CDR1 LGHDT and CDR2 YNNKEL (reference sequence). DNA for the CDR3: TGTGCCAGCAGCCAAGATCTCGGAGCGACTAATACGCAGTATTTT. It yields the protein CASSQDLGATNTQYF.

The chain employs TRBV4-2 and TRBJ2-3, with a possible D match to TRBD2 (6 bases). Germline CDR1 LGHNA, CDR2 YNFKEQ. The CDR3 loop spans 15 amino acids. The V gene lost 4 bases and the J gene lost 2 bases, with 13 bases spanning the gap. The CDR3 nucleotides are TGTGCCAGCAGCCCGCTAGTGCGGGACACAGATACGCAGTATTTT. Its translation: CASSPLVRDTDTQYF.

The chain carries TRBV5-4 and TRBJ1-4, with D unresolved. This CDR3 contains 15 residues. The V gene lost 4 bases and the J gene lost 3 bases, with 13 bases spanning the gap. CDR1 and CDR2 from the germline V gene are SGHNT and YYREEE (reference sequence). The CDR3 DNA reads TGTGCCAGCAGCAATAAGTTAACGGCTAATGAAAAACTGTTTTTT. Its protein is CASSNKLTANEKLFF.

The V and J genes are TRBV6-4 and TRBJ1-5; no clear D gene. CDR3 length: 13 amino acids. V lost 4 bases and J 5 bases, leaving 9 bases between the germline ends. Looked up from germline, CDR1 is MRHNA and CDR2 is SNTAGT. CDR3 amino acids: CASSVSRDQPQHF. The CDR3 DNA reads TGTGCCAGCAGTGTGTCTCGGGATCAGCCCCAGCATTTT.

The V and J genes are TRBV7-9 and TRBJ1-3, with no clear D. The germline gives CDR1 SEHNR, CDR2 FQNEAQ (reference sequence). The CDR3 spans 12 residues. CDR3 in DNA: TGTGGCTCTAAGTCGGCTGGAAACACCATATATTTT. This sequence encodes CGSKSAGNTIYF. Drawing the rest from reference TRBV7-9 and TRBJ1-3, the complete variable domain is DTGVSQNPRHKITKRGQNVTFRCDPISEHNRLYWYRQTLGQGPEFLTYFQNEAQLEKSRLLSDRFSAERPKGSFSTLEIQRTEQGDSAMYLCGSKSAGNTIYFGEGSWLTVV.

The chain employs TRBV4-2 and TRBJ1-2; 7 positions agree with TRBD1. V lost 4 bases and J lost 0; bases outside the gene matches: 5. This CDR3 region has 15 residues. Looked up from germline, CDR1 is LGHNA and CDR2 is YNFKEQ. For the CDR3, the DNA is TGTGCCAGCAGCCGCCCCGGGACAGCTAACTATGGCTACACCTTC. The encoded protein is CASSRPGTANYGYTF.

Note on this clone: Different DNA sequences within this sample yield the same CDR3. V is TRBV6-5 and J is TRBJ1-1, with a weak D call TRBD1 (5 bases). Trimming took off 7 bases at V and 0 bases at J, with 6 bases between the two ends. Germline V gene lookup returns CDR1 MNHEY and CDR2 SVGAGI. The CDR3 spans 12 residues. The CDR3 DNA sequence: TGTGCCAGCACGACAGTGAACACTGAAGCTTTCTTT. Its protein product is CASTTVNTEAFF.

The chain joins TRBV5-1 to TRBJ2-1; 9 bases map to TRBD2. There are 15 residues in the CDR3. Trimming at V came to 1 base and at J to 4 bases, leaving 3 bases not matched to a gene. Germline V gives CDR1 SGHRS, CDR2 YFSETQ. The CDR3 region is CASSLSSGAYNEQFF. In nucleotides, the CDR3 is TGCGCCAGCAGCTTGTCTAGCGGGGCATACAATGAGCAGTTCTTC.

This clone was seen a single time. CDR3 protein: CAWSAGERQLFF. CDR3 DNA sequence: TGTGCCTGGAGTGCGGGGGAAAGGCAGCTGTTTTTT. V usage is TRBV30 and J usage is TRBJ2-2; TRBD2 is a possible D gene (6 bases). V lost 1 base and J 12 bases, leaving 12 bases between the germline ends. Looked up from germline, CDR1 is GTSNPN and CDR2 is SVGIG (reference sequence). The CDR3 contains 12 residues. Using reference TRBV30 and TRBJ2-2 for the parts outside the CDR3, the full variable domain is SQTIHQWPATLVQPVGSPLSLECTVEGTSNPNLYWYRQAAGRGLQLLFYSVGIGQISSEVPQNLSASRPQDRQFILSSKKLLLSDSGFYLCAWSAGERQLFFGEGSRLTVL.

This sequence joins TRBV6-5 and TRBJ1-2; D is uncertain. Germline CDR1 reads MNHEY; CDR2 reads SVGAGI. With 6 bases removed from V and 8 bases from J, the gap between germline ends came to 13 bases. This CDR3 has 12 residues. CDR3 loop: CASRQQPGGYTF. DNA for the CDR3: TGTGCCAGCAGACAACAGCCTGGCGGCTACACCTTC.

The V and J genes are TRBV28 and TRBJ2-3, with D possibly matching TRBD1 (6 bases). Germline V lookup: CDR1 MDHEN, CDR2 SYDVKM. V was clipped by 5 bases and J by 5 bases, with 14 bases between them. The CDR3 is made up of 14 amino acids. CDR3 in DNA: TGTGCCAGCAGTCTGGACAGAGCCAGAGATACGCAGTATTTT. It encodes CASSLDRARDTQYF.

CDR3 bases: TGTGCCAGCAGTTTATCGTTACAGCCTAATTCACCCCTCCACTTT. Protein sequence: CASSLSLQPNSPLHF. The V gene is TRBV27, the J gene TRBJ1-6, with D uncertain. Between the trimmed V and J ends, which lost 0 bases and 6 bases, there was a span of 9 bases. CDR3 size: 15 residues. Germline assignment: CDR1 MNHEY and CDR2 SMNVEV (reference sequence).

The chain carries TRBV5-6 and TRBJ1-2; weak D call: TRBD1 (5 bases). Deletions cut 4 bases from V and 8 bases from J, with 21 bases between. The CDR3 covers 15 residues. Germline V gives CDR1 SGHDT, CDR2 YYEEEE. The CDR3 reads CASSLYRGGAVGYTF. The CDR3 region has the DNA TGTGCCAGCAGCCTATATCGGGGAGGGGCGGTAGGCTACACCTTC.

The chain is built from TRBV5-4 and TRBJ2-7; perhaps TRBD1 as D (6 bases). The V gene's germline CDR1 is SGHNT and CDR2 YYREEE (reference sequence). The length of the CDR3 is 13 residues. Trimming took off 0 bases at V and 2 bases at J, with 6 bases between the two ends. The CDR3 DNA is TGTGCCAGCAGCTTGGGGGGGCCCTACGAGCAGTACTTC. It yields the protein CASSLGGPYEQYF.